This TCR beta chain is drawn from a study of T cell responses to AZD1222 COVID-19 vaccine. The repertoire was sequenced with immunoSEQ multiplex PCR; TCRdb's copy has only in-frame clones and lacks some. The sample contains 100,000 to 150,000 clones, 70% to 90% of which appear only once. Study-level points and caveats: Only a handful of AZD1222 recipients, several in all, had baseline seropositivity. Without day 14 samples, only post-peak T cell repertoires were studied. It should be noted that donors were predominantly white British and more often female, and clonal diversity was possibly underestimated.

Per the germline V gene, CDR1 is SGHAT and CDR2 is FQNNGV. This CDR3 contains 18 residues. V lost 1 base and J lost 9, with 22 bases in between. To note about this clone: Its specificity is not known.

The genes are TRBV11-2 and TRBJ1-6, with D maybe TRBD1 (5 bases). Sequenced material: peripheral blood, taken 28 days after the second AZD1222 dose. The origin of this receptor is an adult who received the AZD1222 COVID-19 vaccine. CDR3 residues: CASSLGVSGRRQSSPLHF. The DNA of the CDR3 is TGTGCCAGCAGCTTAGGGGTTTCGGGCAGGAGACAGAGTTCACCCCTCCACTTT.